This T cell receptor (beta chain) comes out of a study of regulatory T cells in long-lasting Graves disease. Arm-PCR of CDR3 regions and iRepertoire HTBI primers were used to build TCR beta libraries. Via MiXCR, TCRdb re-called the multiplex PCR reads, giving one row per CDR3 protein. Among about 430,000 distinct CDR3 sequences listed, around a fifth were seen once. Time point here: persistent/refractory GD, antithyroid drugs over 5 years with positive TRAb. PBMC RNA was the source of the TCR library. Germline V gene data show CDR1 as LGHDT and CDR2 as YNNKEL (reference sequence). The CDR3 spans 16 residues. V dropped 0 bases and J dropped 0 bases, with 12 bases sitting between them.

The receptor was isolated from a female donor with Graves disease. V is TRBV3-1 and J is TRBJ2-7; TRBD2 might be the D (5 bases). The sample was peripheral blood mononuclear cells (PBMCs), taken when the disease was refractory, from a patient treated with antithyroid drugs. The CDR3 here is CASSQELGISSYEQYF. The CDR3, as DNA: TGTGCCAGCAGCCAAGAACTCGGGATAAGCTCCTACGAGCAGTACTTC.